Listed here are 21 T cell receptor beta chains from one sample, sequenced in a study of cytomegalovirus exposure and HLA in healthy donors. Both 60 Vbeta primers and 13 Jbeta primers went into the PCR. This table comes from immunoSEQ multiplex PCR, and its TCRdb copy is limited to in-frame clones, with some not included. The repertoire includes approximately 100,000 clones, 70% to 80% of them detected once, and about 10% sits in the top ten. Sequenced input: PBMCs. These receptor sequences come from a young man in good health and CMV-seropositive.

This sequence joins TRBV6-1 and TRBJ2-7; no definite D call. There are 13 residues in the CDR3. Germline V gene sequence: CDR1 MNHNS, CDR2 SASEGT. V dropped 7 bases and J dropped 0 bases, with 10 bases sitting between them. The CDR3 here is CASKEWFSYEQYF. DNA for the CDR3: TGTGCCAGCAAGGAGTGGTTCTCCTACGAGCAGTACTTC.

The gene calls are TRBV5-8 and TRBJ1-5; D unclear. The CDR3 runs 14 residues. V shed 4 bases and J shed 0 bases, with 8 bases lying between them. Germline CDR1 is SGHTS and CDR2 is YDEGEE. The CDR3 sequence: CASSLRDSNQPQHF. CDR3 sequence (DNA): TGTGCCAGCAGCCTGCGGGATAGCAATCAGCCCCAGCATTTT.

V is TRBV28 and J is TRBJ2-6, with TRBD1 matching over 7 bases. With V trimmed by 1 base and J by 1 base, 13 bases remained unmatched. CDR3 length equals 20 residues. Looked up from germline, CDR1 is MDHEN and CDR2 is SYDVKM. This CDR3 reads CASSLSFVLGGASGANVLTF. For the CDR3, the DNA is TGTGCCAGCAGTTTATCGTTCGTTCTAGGGGGCGCGTCTGGGGCCAACGTCCTGACTTTC.

This chain connects TRBV12-5 to TRBJ1-3; D may be TRBD1 (5 bases). The V gene lost 9 bases and the J gene lost 8 bases, with 14 bases spanning the gap. The CDR3 contains 12 residues. Germline-derived CDR1 and CDR2 are LGHNT and FRNRAP. As DNA, the CDR3 is TGTGCTAGAGAACAGGAGTACGACACCATATATTTT. Translated, it gives CAREQEYDTIYF.

The chain is built from TRBV27 and TRBJ1-4; 7 bases fit TRBD1. V was clipped by 3 bases and J by 8 bases; unmatched bases: 12. This CDR3 spans 16 amino acids. The germline V gene encodes CDR1 MNHEY and CDR2 SMNVEV (reference sequence). CDR3 region: CASSLNLGTASEKLFF. The CDR3 coding sequence is TGTGCCAGCAGTTTGAATCTAGGGACAGCTTCCGAAAAACTGTTTTTT.

This clone was recorded once. This sequence joins TRBV4-1 and TRBJ1-2, with D unresolved. With 3 bases removed from V and 3 bases from J, the gap between germline ends came to 17 bases. Germline values: CDR1 MGHRA, CDR2 YSYEKL. CDR3 size: 16 residues. The CDR3 DNA reads TGCGCCAGCAGCCATGGCTCAGCACAGAGATACTATGGCTACACCTTC. This encodes CASSHGSAQRYYGYTF.

The chain joins TRBV27 to TRBJ1-1; D uncertain. CDR1 is MNHEY, CDR2 SMNVEV, per germline (reference sequence). The CDR3 loop spans 14 amino acids. Trimming shortened V by 3 bases and J by 0 bases, and 8 bases separated the two germline ends. The CDR3 nucleotides read TGTGCCAGCAGTTTGAGGCTCATGAACACTGAAGCTTTCTTT. This sequence encodes CASSLRLMNTEAFF.

This chain's CDR3 is CAWIAGQRNNEQFF. DNA for the CDR3: TGTGCCTGGATAGCCGGACAGCGGAACAATGAGCAGTTCTTC. The V gene is TRBV30, the J gene TRBJ2-1; TRBD1 is a possible D gene (6 bases). Germline V gene lookup returns CDR1 GTSNPN and CDR2 SVGIG (reference sequence). The V and J ends lost 4 bases and 5 bases respectively, with 15 bases between them. The CDR3 is 14 residues long. Full variable domain (remainder filled in from reference TRBV30 and TRBJ2-1): SQTIHQWPATLVQPVGSPLSLECTVEGTSNPNLYWYRQAAGRGLQLLFYSVGIGQISSEVPQNLSASRPQDRQFILSSKKLLLSDSGFYLCAWIAGQRNNEQFFGPGTRLTVL.

This clone was found a few times. The chain carries TRBV6-6 and TRBJ1-5; possible D gene TRBD1, 6 bases. Trimming pared 7 bases from V and 0 bases from J, leaving 10 bases between. There are 14 residues in the CDR3. Looked up from germline, CDR1 is MNHNY and CDR2 is SVGAGI (reference sequence). CDR3 coding DNA: TGTGCCAGCAAACAGGGAAATAGCAATCAGCCCCAGCATTTT. Its translation: CASKQGNSNQPQHF.

The chain links TRBV28 to TRBJ1-2; D unclear. Germline assignment: CDR1 MDHEN and CDR2 SYDVKM. Trimming took off 7 bases at V and 4 bases at J, with 13 bases between the two ends. The CDR3 has 13 residues. CDR3 bases: TGTGCCAGCACCCTGGGCCAGGTCTATGGCTACACCTTC. Translation gives CASTLGQVYGYTF.

This clone showed up just once. The J gene is TRBJ2-1, the V gene TRBV14; the match to TRBD2 covers 12 bases. There are 15 residues in the CDR3. CDR1 is SGHDN and CDR2 is FVKESK in the germline V gene. J was trimmed by 6 bases and V by 1 base; bases with no gene match: 1. In nucleotides, the CDR3 is TGTGCCAGCAGCCAAGCTAGCGGGGGGGCCAATGAGCAGTTCTTC. Residues: CASSQASGGANEQFF. Supplemented by reference TRBV14 and TRBJ2-1, the full variable domain reads EAGVTQFPSHSVIEKGQTVTLRCDPISGHDNLYWYRRVMGKEIKFLLHFVKESKQDESGMPNNRFLAERTGGTYSTLKVQPAELEDSGVYFCASSQASGGANEQFFGPGTRLTVL.

The chain uses TRBV19 and TRBJ2-7; TRBD2 agrees at 7 bases. This CDR3 has 14 amino acids. Germline V gives CDR1 LNHDA, CDR2 SQIVND (reference sequence). Germline trimming cut 4 bases from V and 2 bases from J; bases unmatched to any gene: 5. CDR3 amino acids: CASSRGGQTYEQYF. The CDR3 nucleotides read TGTGCCAGTAGTAGGGGAGGGCAAACCTACGAGCAGTACTTC.

The chain joins TRBV5-1 to TRBJ2-1; 9 positions agree with TRBD2. This CDR3 is 17 amino acids long. With 3 bases clipped from V and 2 bases from J, the junction kept 9 bases outside the gene matches. Germline V gives CDR1 SGHRS, CDR2 YFSETQ. The CDR3 here is CASSSQGGGGAYNEQFF. The CDR3 region has the DNA TGCGCCAGCAGCTCACAGGGAGGCGGGGGGGCCTACAATGAGCAGTTCTTC.

The chain carries TRBV6-5 and TRBJ2-7; D perhaps matches TRBD1 (6 bases). The ends were cut back, 0 bases at V and 6 bases at J, with 12 bases in the middle. The CDR3 loop spans 14 amino acids. Germline V gene data show CDR1 as MNHEY and CDR2 as SVGAGI. The CDR3 sequence: CASSYSGTLGEQYF. The CDR3 DNA reads TGTGCCAGCAGTTACTCCGGGACACTAGGCGAGCAGTACTTC.

There are a few counts of this clone. DNA for the CDR3: TGTGCCTGGATACGGGGGGGGGCAGATACGCAGTATTTT. Translation gives CAWIRGGADTQYF. This chain uses TRBV30 with TRBJ2-3, with 8 bases matching TRBD2. The ends lost 4 bases at V and 4 bases at J; junction bases unmatched: 4. CDR1 and CDR2 (germline): GTSNPN, SVGIG (reference sequence). This CDR3 comprises 13 residues.

The rearrangement uses TRBV25-1 and TRBJ2-3, with D possibly matching TRBD2 (6 bases). Germline V gives CDR1 MGHDK, CDR2 SYGVNS. Trimming took off 3 bases at V and 1 base at J, with 14 bases between the two ends. The CDR3 loop spans 16 amino acids. Written as DNA, the CDR3 is TGTGCCAGCAGTGAGACCCGGGGGTCGGGCACAGATACGCAGTATTTT. Its protein is CASSETRGSGTDTQYF.

This rearrangement joins TRBV12-1 to TRBJ1-5. TRBV12-1 is shown as a pseudogene. The CDR3 covers 19 residues. The CDR3 region is CASSFPPPFGENSNQPQHF. CDR3 coding DNA: TGTGCCAGCAGCTTTCCTCCCCCTTTCGGGGAGAATAGCAATCAGCCCCAGCATTTT.

V usage is TRBV28 and J usage is TRBJ1-5, with D tentatively TRBD1 (6 bases). The CDR3 has 17 amino acids. V shed 3 bases and J shed 5 bases, with 20 bases lying between them. Per germline, CDR1 MDHEN and CDR2 SYDVKM. The DNA of the CDR3 is TGTGCCAGCAGTTTGAGGATGATGGGGGCCGAGTATCAGCCCCAGCATTTT. This codes for CASSLRMMGAEYQPQHF.

The chain recombines TRBV4-2 with TRBJ2-1; the match to TRBD1 covers 10 bases. This CDR3 contains 15 residues. Looked up from germline, CDR1 is LGHNA and CDR2 is YNFKEQ. With V trimmed by 2 bases and J by 3 bases, 1 base remained unmatched. The CDR3 bases are TGTGCCAGCAGCCAAAGGACAGGGGGCTACAATGAGCAGTTCTTC. Amino acids: CASSQRTGGYNEQFF.

This clone is a singleton in its sample. The genes are TRBV6-5 and TRBJ2-2, with D possibly matching TRBD1 (6 bases). Looked up from germline, CDR1 is MNHEY and CDR2 is SVGAGI. V gave up 7 bases and J gave up 3 bases, with 12 bases separating them. This CDR3 has 14 residues. The CDR3 region is CASKGQPYTGELFF. CDR3 DNA: TGTGCCAGCAAAGGACAGCCTTACACCGGGGAGCTGTTTTTT.

This chain joins TRBV5-4 and TRBJ1-5; D possibly corresponds to TRBD1 (6 bases). Per germline, CDR1 SGHNT and CDR2 YYREEE (reference sequence). The CDR3 extends over 15 amino acids. The germline V and J ends were trimmed by 6 bases and 1 base, with 14 bases remaining between them. The CDR3 protein is CASKQGPASNQPQHF. The CDR3 bases are TGTGCCAGCAAACAGGGCCCGGCGAGCAATCAGCCCCAGCATTTT.